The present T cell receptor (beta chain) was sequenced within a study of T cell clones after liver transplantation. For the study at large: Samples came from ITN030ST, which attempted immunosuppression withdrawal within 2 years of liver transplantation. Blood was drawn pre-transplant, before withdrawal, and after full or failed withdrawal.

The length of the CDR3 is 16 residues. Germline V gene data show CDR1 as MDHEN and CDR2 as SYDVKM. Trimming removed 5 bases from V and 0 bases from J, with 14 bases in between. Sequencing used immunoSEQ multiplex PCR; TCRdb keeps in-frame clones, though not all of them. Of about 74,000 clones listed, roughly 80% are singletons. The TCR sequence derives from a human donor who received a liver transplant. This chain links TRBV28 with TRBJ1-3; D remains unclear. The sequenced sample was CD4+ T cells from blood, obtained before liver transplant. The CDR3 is CASSPIHWSSGNTIYF. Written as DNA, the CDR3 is TGTGCCAGCAGTCCGATCCACTGGAGCTCTGGAAACACCATATATTTT.